This T cell receptor beta chain was observed in a study of cytotoxic CD8 clonotypes in ibrutinib-treated CLL. Background on the study: Response material was collected after a median about 12 months of treatment, range 6 to 36.

The CDR3 is made up of 13 amino acids. The germline V and J ends were trimmed by 4 bases and 8 bases, with 14 bases remaining between them. From germline, CDR1 is MDHEN and CDR2 SYDVKM. Notes on the study in general: Baseline values of clonality outstripped age-matched healthy donors and followed circulating CD8+ T-cell counts.

Sequencing was performed with immunoSEQ multiplex PCR; in TCRdb, only in-frame clones are kept and a portion is missing. Found here are some 80,000 clones, around 75% of them singletons; the top ten hold roughly 4.8%. About this clone: Its matching antigen is unknown.

The source material was PBMCs, sampled after 12 months of ibrutinib treatment. This receptor was obtained from a human donor with chronic lymphocytic leukemia. This sequence joins TRBV28 and TRBJ1-1; weak D call: TRBD1 (5 bases). The CDR3 sequence: CASSWVGEGEAFF. CDR3 sequence (DNA): TGTGCCAGCAGTTGGGTGGGGGAAGGGGAAGCTTTCTTT.